The 17 T cell receptor beta chains below come from one sample, sequenced in a study of blood T cell repertoires in COVID-19. TCRdb's table, derived via immunoSEQ multiplex PCR, lists solely in-frame clones and lacks some. The data show approximately 250,000 clones, with approximately 80% seen just once and 15% held by the top ten. The sample was PBMCs or T cells enriched from blood (not recorded which). Receptors originate from a man aged 35 to 55 who had recovered from COVID-19.

V usage is TRBV5-4 and J usage is TRBJ2-5, with 11 bases identical to TRBD2. This CDR3 has 16 residues. Germline CDR1 reads SGHNT; CDR2 reads YYREEE (reference sequence). V was pared by 4 bases and J by 4 bases, with 9 bases of the junction left unmatched. The CDR3 DNA reads TGTGCCAGCAGCCCCACTAGCGGGAGCGCCCCAGAGACCCAGTACTTC. Its protein is CASSPTSGSAPETQYF.

The chain recombines TRBV19 with TRBJ2-3; D possibly corresponds to TRBD1 (5 bases). The CDR3 totals 13 residues. Trimming left V 5 bases short and J 3 bases short, with 9 bases between. Germline V lookup: CDR1 LNHDA, CDR2 SQIVND (reference sequence). The CDR3 loop reads CASSGRVTDTQYF. In nucleotides, the CDR3 is TGTGCCAGTAGTGGCAGGGTTACAGATACGCAGTATTTT. Complete variable domain (other parts from reference TRBV19 and TRBJ2-3): DGGITQSPKYLFRKEGQNVTLSCEQNLNHDAMYWYRQDPGQGLRLIYYSQIVNDFQKGDIAEGYSVSREKKESFPLTVTSAQKNPTAFYLCASSGRVTDTQYFGPGTRLTVL.

V usage is TRBV11-2 and J usage is TRBJ2-5; D is possibly TRBD2 (6 bases). There are 15 residues in the CDR3. V lost 2 bases, J lost 0 bases, and 10 bases lay in between. Germline CDR1 is SGHAT and CDR2 is FQNNGV. DNA for the CDR3: TGTGCCAGCAGCTTATTCCGGGGGTACCAAGAGACCCAGTACTTC. Amino acid sequence: CASSLFRGYQETQYF.

The genes are TRBV19 and TRBJ2-1; 11 bases align to TRBD2. Germline CDR1 reads LNHDA; CDR2 reads SQIVND (reference sequence). The trim removed 9 bases at V and 4 bases at J, leaving 2 bases unmatched. The CDR3 length is 13 residues. CDR3 nucleotide sequence: TGTGCCAGGACTAGCGGGACTTACAATGAGCAGTTCTTC. This encodes CARTSGTYNEQFF.

DNA of the CDR3: TGTGCCAGCAGCCCGCGGACAGCTTCAAACTATGGCTACACCTTC. It specifies CASSPRTASNYGYTF. The chain uses TRBV9 and TRBJ1-2; weak D call: TRBD1 (6 bases). The CDR3 runs 15 residues. The germline gives CDR1 SGDLS, CDR2 YYNGEE. Between the trimmed V and J ends, which lost 4 bases and 2 bases, there was a span of 15 bases.

The chain links TRBV6-5 to TRBJ1-6, with TRBD1 as a possible D gene (6 bases). V was pared by 5 bases and J by 7 bases, with 15 bases between. Germline CDR1 reads MNHEY; CDR2 reads SVGAGI. The CDR3 is 15 residues long. DNA for the CDR3: TGTGCCAGCAGTCCGCCTCGGGGGGCCAATTCACCCCTCCACTTT. It codes for CASSPPRGANSPLHF.

The CDR3 region has the DNA TGTGCCATGGGGCCAGGGAATTCACCCCTCCACTTT. It encodes CAMGPGNSPLHF. The V gene is TRBV10-3, the J gene TRBJ1-6; D might be TRBD1 (5 bases). The CDR3 is 12 amino acids. Germline V gene sequence: CDR1 ENHRY, CDR2 SYGVKD. The V end lost 9 bases, the J end lost 7 bases, and 10 bases lay between the germline ends.

A remark on this clone: Other nucleotide sequences from this sample produce the same CDR3. The rearrangement links TRBV2 to TRBJ1-1; a weak D match, TRBD1 (5 bases). The CDR3 contains 13 residues. From germline, CDR1 is SNHLY and CDR2 FYNNEI. The V and J ends lost 2 bases and 1 base respectively, with 5 bases between them. CDR3 DNA: TGTGCCAGCAGTGAAAGGGGGAACACTGAAGCTTTCTTT. Its translation is CASSERGNTEAFF.

This clone was recorded a few times. This rearrangement joins TRBV7-2 to TRBJ2-7, with D maybe TRBD1 (6 bases). With 3 bases removed from V and 0 bases from J, the gap between germline ends came to 12 bases. Per the germline V gene, CDR1 is SGHTA and CDR2 is FQGNSA. The CDR3 extends over 15 amino acids. The CDR3 sequence is CASSFTTGSSYEQYF. The CDR3 DNA reads TGTGCCAGCAGCTTCACGACAGGAAGCTCCTACGAGCAGTACTTC.

This clone was found a few times. The chain employs TRBV7-2 and TRBJ1-1; D gene ambiguous. The CDR3 runs to 13 residues. V was shortened by 5 bases and J by 4 bases, with 11 bases between the two germline ends. CDR1 SGHTA and CDR2 FQGNSA come from the germline V gene. The CDR3 loop is CASSPFRGTEAFF. CDR3 DNA: TGTGCCAGCAGCCCCTTTCGGGGCACTGAAGCTTTCTTT.

This rearrangement joins TRBV5-1 to TRBJ1-1; D uncertain. Trimming took 1 base from V and 4 from J, leaving 11 bases between them. This CDR3 contains 14 residues. Germline loops: CDR1 SGHRS, CDR2 YFSETQ. The chain's CDR3 is CASSLLGLGTEAFF. The CDR3, as DNA: TGCGCCAGCAGCTTGCTGGGCTTGGGCACTGAAGCTTTCTTT.

V usage is TRBV27 and J usage is TRBJ1-5; 8 positions match TRBD1. After removal of 5 bases from V and 7 bases from J, the junction contained 16 bases not matched to a gene. Per the germline V gene, CDR1 is MNHEY and CDR2 is SMNVEV (reference sequence). The CDR3 spans 17 residues. The CDR3 region is CASSPRQGPTSGQPQHF. CDR3 sequence (DNA): TGTGCCAGCAGTCCGCGACAGGGGCCCACATCGGGCCAGCCCCAGCATTTT.

The V call is TRBV11-3, the J call TRBJ2-5, with D tentatively TRBD1 (7 bases). CDR1 is SGHNT, CDR2 YENEEA, per germline. This CDR3 comprises 14 residues. Trimming left V 5 bases short and J 5 bases short, with 15 bases between. The CDR3 region has the DNA TGTGCCAGCAGCGGAACAGGGGAGGTGGAGACCCAGTACTTC. This encodes CASSGTGEVETQYF.

The V call is TRBV5-1, the J call TRBJ2-5; perhaps TRBD2 as D (5 bases). Germline CDR1 reads SGHRS; CDR2 reads YFSETQ. V gave up 0 bases and J gave up 0 bases, with 6 bases separating them. This CDR3 is built from 14 residues. Written as DNA, the CDR3 is TGCGCCAGCAGCTTGGCGGGGAACCAAGAGACCCAGTACTTC. Translating it yields CASSLAGNQETQYF. The complete variable domain, with remaining parts taken from reference TRBV5-1 and TRBJ2-5, reads KAGVTQTPRYLIKTRGQQVTLSCSPISGHRSVSWYQQTPGQGLQFLFEYFSETQRNKGNFPGRFSGRQFSNSRSEMNVSTLELGDSALYLCASSLAGNQETQYFGPGTRLLVL.

This chain joins TRBV6-2 or TRBV6-3 and TRBJ1-5, with D hard to call. CDR1 and CDR2 (germline): MNHEY, SVGEGT. This CDR3 comprises 12 residues. The V gene lost 6 bases and the J gene lost 5 bases, with 8 bases spanning the gap. As DNA, the CDR3 is TGTGCCAGCAGCCCCCCGTATCAGCCCCAGCATTTT. Its translation: CASSPPYQPQHF.

The chain employs TRBV20-1 and TRBJ2-5, with unresolved D. Trimming took off 4 bases at V and 3 bases at J, with 3 bases between the two ends. The length of the CDR3 is 10 residues. Per the germline V gene, CDR1 is DFQATT and CDR2 is SNEGSKA (reference sequence). The CDR3 is CSATEETQYF. The CDR3 nucleotides are TGCAGTGCTACTGAAGAGACCCAGTACTTC.

There are a few counts of this clone. V and J are TRBV7-2 and TRBJ1-6, with D perhaps TRBD1 (6 bases). The CDR3 spans 14 residues. V was pared by 7 bases and J by 9 bases, with 16 bases between. Per the germline V gene, CDR1 is SGHTA and CDR2 is FQGNSA. CDR3 bases: TGTGCCAGCACCTTGAGGACAGCCCGTTCACCCCTCCACTTT. The encoded protein is CASTLRTARSPLHF. Variable domain in full (rest from reference TRBV7-2 and TRBJ1-6): GAGVSQSPSNKVTEKGKDVELRCDPISGHTALYWYRQSLGQGLEFLIYFQGNSAPDKSGLPSDRFSAERTGGSVSTLTIQRTQQEDSAVYLCASTLRTARSPLHFGNGTRLTVT.